This T cell receptor beta chain derives from a study of cytomegalovirus exposure and HLA in healthy donors (dated by TCRdb to the late 2010s). For the study in its entirety: A later analysis indicated that the 130 or so validation repertoires were generated on the platform also employed for the 670 or so repertoires of the first cohort. The study was designed to test whether signatures of past pathogen exposure could be identified by cataloging public T cell receptors. To predict cytomegalovirus infection status, the study brought together high-throughput TCR immunosequencing, statistical association of individual TCRs with disease status, and machine learning. Besides the first cohort of approximately 670 subjects, a separate validation cohort made up of 120 or so different subjects was used. What the study reported, not specific to this receptor: Across donors, most TCR sequences were observed very rarely, whereas some public TCRs were present in many individuals. All 120 or so repertoires were used to score co-occurrence in the validation cohort in a later analysis, because that analysis had no HLA typing for the cohort. The study gave a list of over 150 TCR beta chains associated with cytomegalovirus. In both the original and validation cohorts, the classifier was reported to diagnose cytomegalovirus status with high specificity and sensitivity. According to the authors, the approach could potentially be generalized to other disease states and immunological phenotypes. Three of the identified cytomegalovirus-associated TCR beta chains were confirmed in vitro to be specific for cytomegalovirus antigens. A later analysis found that TCRs clustered in the first cohort also tended to co-occur in the 120 validation repertoires, with 90% to 95% of cluster scores above 0.

Donors formed part of the validation cohort, which comprised 95 to 150 subjects and was distinct from the first cohort of under 850 subjects. From its cysteine to its phenylalanine, the CDR3 spans 15 amino acids. The retained sequence is limited to the CDR3, 45 bases, with the frame set at the first base. CDR1 MNHEY and CDR2 SMNVEV were looked up in the germline V gene (reference sequence). With respect to this clone: What antigen it recognizes has not been identified. At one of its ends the junction is not consistent with the germline gene, which may arise from a read error.

Library construction relied on the immunoSEQ multiplex PCR assay. The original methods were these. A statistical classification framework was built to diagnose cytomegalovirus status from the catalog of TCR beta chain sequences. This is the immuneACCESS table as TCRdb keeps it, with only in-frame sequences that have V and J called. A part of the clones is gone; compared with another copy, unresolved V genes explain less than half, and the rest is unexplained. The V and J calls and clone size were taken over from that table, and D and trimming were inferred from the DNA. This sample has about 130,000 clones in its table, and 90% to 95% of those were observed once. Together, the top ten hold approximately 1.3% of the sample.

The clonotype was recovered from a woman younger than 35 in good health and CMV-seronegative. The sequenced material came from PBMCs. The chain uses TRBV27 and TRBJ2-1, and 11 bases in between align with TRBD2. The DNA sequence reads TGTGCCAGCAGTGTATCTAGCGGGGGGAGAACTGAGCAGTTCTTC. It translates as CASSVSSGGRTEQFF.